This TCR beta chain was captured in a study of CD8+ T cells in alopecia areata. This clone was counted a few times. Its target is not known. Findings and limits, study-wide: With just one nonresponder, it is still uncertain whether baseline CD8+ expansion relates to response.

This CDR3 comprises 13 residues. Germline CDR1 reads SGDLS; CDR2 reads YYNGEE. Trimming stripped 0 bases from V and 8 bases from J, with 9 bases between. As for treatment: oral pan-JAK inhibitor, 5-10 mg twice daily. The authors extracted RNA and reverse transcribed it into cDNA as the sequencing template. Repertoires were generated with immunoSEQ multiplex PCR, while TCRdb's copy carries only in-frame clones and drops some. The data show 150,000 to 200,000 clones, more than 55% seen once. The rearrangement uses TRBV9 and TRBJ2-4; D may match TRBD1 or TRBD2 (5 bases each). This receptor was obtained from a human donor with alopecia areata. The starting material was CD4+ T cells sorted from blood, obtained at roughly week 49, from a patient treated with tofacitinib. This CDR3 is CASSVDVGDIQYF. In DNA, the CDR3 is TGTGCCAGCAGCGTAGATGTGGGGGACATTCAGTACTTC.